This T cell receptor (beta chain) was observed in a study of blood T cell repertoires in COVID-19. Across the whole study: COVID-19 samples, acute and convalescent, were from the United States, Italy and Spain.

Participant ages covered about 18 to 89 years across some 25 US areas. It was within 2 weeks before study entry that exposed participants met a COVID-19 case. Here immunoSEQ multiplex PCR was the method, and the copy in TCRdb shows in-frame clones only, minus some. Seen here are approximately 310,000 clones, roughly 85% observed once, and the top ten hold around 1.8%. The sequenced material came from PBMCs or T cells enriched from blood (not recorded which). The receptor was derived from a woman in her 30s who had been exposed to COVID-19.

CDR3 residues: CASSLGAGGRGDTQYF. CDR3 DNA: TGTGCCAGCAGCTTGGGAGCGGGGGGGCGCGGAGATACGCAGTATTTT. This chain connects TRBV5-6 to TRBJ2-3; 10 bases align to TRBD2. Trimming cost V 0 bases and J 5 bases; bases outside gene matches: 6. This CDR3 is 16 amino acids long. In germline, CDR1 is SGHDT, CDR2 YYEEEE. The full variable domain, its missing parts supplied by reference TRBV5-6 and TRBJ2-3, is DAGVTQSPTHLIKTRGQQVTLRCSPKSGHDTVSWYQQALGQGPQFIFQYYEEEERQRGNFPDRFSGHQFPNYSSELNVNALLLGDSALYLCASSLGAGGRGDTQYFGPGTRLTVL.